Only a few counts were recorded for the clone carrying this T cell receptor beta chain. Germline lookup yields CDR1 LNHNV and CDR2 YYDKDF (reference sequence). The CDR3 runs to 16 residues. J lost 4 bases, V lost 5 bases, and 6 bases had no gene match. Stated time point: late sampling 161 to 241 days after vaccination in three convalescent patients. These data belong to a study of vaccination and CD4 T cells after COVID-19. Via MiXCR, TCRdb re-called the PCR reads, giving one row per CDR3 protein. The sample lists tens of thousands of distinct CDR3 sequences, around 49% occurring once. V usage is TRBV15 and J usage is TRBJ2-2; TRBD1 agrees at 11 bases. The input for sequencing was CD4+ T cells from blood, taken about 7 months after SARS-CoV-2 vaccination. This sequence originates from a human donor who had recovered from COVID-19. The CDR3 DNA follows: TGTGCCACCAGCGAAAGCGGACAGGGGGCCACCGGGGAGCTGTTTTTT. Translated: CATSESGQGATGELFF.